The clone carrying this T cell receptor (beta chain) appeared a few times. This specimen belongs to a study of T-cell reconstitution after alpha-beta-depleted transplantation in children. This sample's TCRbeta library carried unique molecular identifier barcodes. TCRdb re-derived calls from the PCR reads in MiXCR, one entry per CDR3 protein. The data hold hundreds of thousands of distinct CDR3 sequences, with around 7.7% observed a single time. Germline V gene data show CDR1 as ENHRY and CDR2 as SYGVKD. Trimming took off 4 bases at V and 8 bases at J, with 11 bases between the two ends. CDR3 size: 12 residues.

The sequencing here drew on PBMCs, mostly from graft donor cells, taken 360 days after TCRalphabeta/CD19-depleted stem cell transplant. The chain uses TRBV10-3 and TRBJ1-2; D remains ambiguous. This TCR derives from a male patient aged 2-15 years who had a stem cell transplant for acute myeloid leukemia, so the T cells may come from the graft donor. DNA for the CDR3: TGTGCCATCAGTGTTTCGGGGATCGGCTACACCTTC. This codes for CAISVSGIGYTF.